This T cell receptor beta chain was identified in a study of T cells in tuberculosis. Across the study: IGRA-negative adolescents, IGRA-positive adolescents with latent tuberculosis and adults with active tuberculosis formed this South African cohort. General study findings and limits: Active tuberculosis alpha repertoires lay closer to GMM-specific TCRs than controls'. Active tuberculosis patients had shorter CDR3-alpha; the beta difference was nonsignificant. Selection depended on which cryopreserved specimens were available.

Produced via immunoSEQ multiplex PCR; TCRdb's table is partial and in-frame only. The data show about 24,000 clones, with 95% to 96% seen just once and 9.4% held by the top ten. As regards this clone: Its antigen is as yet unknown.

The length of the CDR3 is 13 residues. Deletions cut 6 bases from V and 1 base from J, with 6 bases between. Germline assignment: CDR1 MNHEY and CDR2 SVGAGI. The chain links TRBV6-5 to TRBJ1-4, with a possible D match to TRBD1 (6 bases). Sequenced sample: PBMCs. This TCR derives from a donor between 10 and 35 years old with latent tuberculosis or without tuberculosis infection. The CDR3 region is CASRGQTNEKLFF. CDR3 bases: TGTGCCAGCAGGGGACAAACTAATGAAAAACTGTTTTTT.